This is a list of T cell receptor beta chains from one sample in a study of blood T cell repertoires in COVID-19. The assay was immunoSEQ multiplex PCR, and TCRdb's table has in-frame clones only and misses some. The repertoire consists of about 320,000 clones, with under 95% occurring once and the leading ten covering 2.6%. Specimen: PBMCs or T cells enriched from blood (not recorded which). The receptors here all came from a man between 60 and 75 years old who had recovered from COVID-19. CDR3s include the opening cysteine and the closing phenylalanine or tryptophan. The order of the fields is J gene, V gene, D gene, clone size, CDR3 DNA, CDR3 protein. The D gene is left open where the match is weak. Clone size is shown for a subset of rows, as once, few, many or a class of expanded clone.

TRBJ2-6 | TRBV7-6 | TRBD1 | few | TGTGCCAGCAGCGCCCTGGACAGGAGAAACTCTGGGGCCAACGTCCTGACTTTC | CASSALDRRNSGANVLTF
TRBJ2-2 | TRBV11-3 | TRBD1 | NA | TGTGCCAGCAGCCCGCGGACAGGGCCCAACACCGGGGAGCTGTTTTTT | CASSPRTGPNTGELFF
TRBJ2-1 | TRBV7-3 | TRBD1 | NA | TGTGCCAGCAGCCAAAGGACAGGGTACGGTGATGAGCAGTTCTTC | CASSQRTGYGDEQFF
TRBJ1-5 | TRBV7-2 | NA | few | TGTGCCAGCAGCTTAGCAAGGGGGGGTCAGCCCCAGCATTTT | CASSLARGGQPQHF
TRBJ2-1 | TRBV25-1 | TRBD1 | NA | TGTGCCAGCAGTGAATCACCGGGACAGGGATACAATGAGCAGTTCTTC | CASSESPGQGYNEQFF
TRBJ2-2 | TRBV5-1 | TRBD2 | NA | TGCGCCAGCAGCTTTTGGCGGGAGGCGACCGGGGAGCTGTTTTTT | CASSFWREATGELFF
TRBJ1-3 | TRBV30 | NA | NA | TGTGCCTGGAAACAACCCTCTGGAAACACCATATATTTT | CAWKQPSGNTIYF
TRBJ1-2 | TRBV5-8 | TRBD1 | NA | TGTGCCAGCAGCTGGACAGGGTTGCAAAACTATGGCTACACCTTC | CASSWTGLQNYGYTF
TRBJ2-2 | TRBV29-1 | NA | NA | TGCAGCGTTGACAGGAACACCGGGGAGCTGTTTTTT | CSVDRNTGELFF
TRBJ2-7 | TRBV18 | NA | NA | TGTGCCAGCTCACCCAACAGTGACGAGCAGTACTTC | CASSPNSDEQYF
TRBJ2-3 | TRBV5-1 | NA | NA | TGCGCCAGCAGCTCACAGGGAGATACGCAGTATTTT | CASSSQGDTQYF
TRBJ1-1 | TRBV12-3/TRBV12-4 | NA | NA | TGTGCCAGCAGTTCAGTCGGGGACACTGAAGCTTTCTTT | CASSSVGDTEAFF
TRBJ1-1 | TRBV7-2 | NA | NA | TGTGCCAGCAGCTTAGCGCTACGGAACACTGAAGCTTTCTTT | CASSLALRNTEAFF
TRBJ2-1 | TRBV6-5 | TRBD2 | NA | TGTGCCAGCAGTTACAGCGGGAGGGCCGCAGATGAGCAGTTCTTC | CASSYSGRAADEQFF
TRBJ1-1 | TRBV4-3 | NA | NA | TGCGCCAGCAGCCAAGATCTCCCGGGAGGAGCTTTCTTT | CASSQDLPGGAFF
TRBJ2-7 | TRBV6-5 | NA | NA | TGTGCCAGCAGTTATAAGGCAGGGGCTGCCGAGCAGTACTTC | CASSYKAGAAEQYF
TRBJ1-2 | TRBV18 | TRBD1 | NA | TGTGCCAGCTCACTTCGGGACAGGGTACACTATGGCTACACCTTC | CASSLRDRVHYGYTF
TRBJ2-5 | TRBV7-7 | NA | NA | TGTGCTAGCAGCTTAGGCAGGGTCCTCCAAGAGACCCAGTACTTC | CASSLGRVLQETQYF
TRBJ2-5 | TRBV7-8 | TRBD2 | NA | TGTGCCAGCAGCTTAAGACTAGCGGAGTCCCAAGAGACCCAGTACTTC | CASSLRLAESQETQYF
TRBJ1-6 | TRBV23-1 | TRBD1 | NA | TGCGCCAGCAGTCAATCGTTCCCAGGGGGCGTCTATAATTCACCCCTCCACTTT | CASSQSFPGGVYNSPLHF
TRBJ2-1 | TRBV7-9 | NA | NA | TGTGCCAGCAGCGGGGGGTCGGACGCCAGGAGCTCCTACAATGAGCAGTTCTTC | CASSGGSDARSSYNEQFF
TRBJ1-6 | TRBV11-3 | TRBD1 | NA | TGTGCCAGCAGCTCCCGACAGGGTTGGGGGAATTCACCCCTCCACTTT | CASSSRQGWGNSPLHF
TRBJ2-7 | TRBV21-1 | NA | NA | TGTGCCAGCACTAAGTCGTGCGGGAGTTGCTACGAGCAGTACTTC | CASTKSCGSCYEQYF
TRBJ2-7 | TRBV6-2/TRBV6-3 | NA | NA | TGTGCCAGCAGTTACAGAGCGGGACAAATCCTCTACGAGCAGTACTTC | CASSYRAGQILYEQYF
TRBJ2-7 | TRBV7-8 | NA | NA | TGTGCCAGCAGCTTAGCGCAGGGGTTGGGGCAGTACTTC | CASSLAQGLGQYF
TRBJ1-4 | TRBV4-1 | NA | few | TGCGCCAGCAGCCATATTGCGGGGGGCGAAAAACTGTTTTTT | CASSHIAGGEKLFF
TRBJ1-6 | TRBV6-6 | TRBD1 | NA | TGTGCCAGCAGTCTCCGGGACAGGGTACACTCCTATAATTCACCCCTCCACTTT | CASSLRDRVHSYNSPLHF
TRBJ1-5 | TRBV5-1 | NA | NA | TGCGCCAGCAGCTTTGACAGGAATCAGCCCCAGCATTTT | CASSFDRNQPQHF
TRBJ1-6 | TRBV13 | NA | NA | TGTGCCAGCAGCGCGTCAGGGACTAGTTCACCCCTCCACTTT | CASSASGTSSPLHF
TRBJ2-7 | TRBV6-5 | NA | NA | TGTGTTTCTCGGGAACCCTACGAGCAGTACTTC | CVSREPYEQYF
TRBJ1-5 | TRBV18 | NA | NA | TGTGCCAGCTCGACCGGGTCTCAAAGTAGCAATCAGCCCCAGCATTTT | CASSTGSQSSNQPQHF
TRBJ2-3 | TRBV5-4 | NA | NA | TGTGCCAGCAGCTCGGGCGTTAGCGGTAGCACAGATACGCAGTATTTT | CASSSGVSGSTDTQYF
TRBJ1-5 | TRBV5-1 | NA | NA | TGCGCCAGCAGCCTAGGCCCGCTGGGCAATCAGCCCCAGCATTTT | CASSLGPLGNQPQHF
TRBJ2-7 | TRBV9 | TRBD1 | NA | TGTGCCAGCAGCGTAGGAGGGGGCCCTGCCTTCGTCCAGTACTTC | CASSVGGGPAFVQYF
TRBJ2-1 | TRBV19 | NA | NA | TGTGCCAGTAGTGTTGTCGAAGGGGTCAACTCTGAGCAGTTCTTC | CASSVVEGVNSEQFF
TRBJ1-1 | TRBV19 | NA | NA | TGTGCCAGTAGTATAGATATTAGCTCACCCTTTGTGCGGATGAACACTGAAGCTTTCTTT | CASSIDISSPFVRMNTEAFF
TRBJ1-1 | TRBV18 | TRBD1 | once | TGTGCCAGCTCACCCTCCGGGACAGGGGTGAACACTGAAGCTTTCTTT | CASSPSGTGVNTEAFF
TRBJ2-7 | TRBV4-3 | TRBD2 | NA | TGCGCCAGCAGCCAAGGAGTCGTTAGCGGGGGGGCGGCGTCGGGGCAGTACTTC | CASSQGVVSGGAASGQYF
TRBJ2-7 | TRBV25-1 | TRBD1 | NA | TGTGCCAGCAGTGGACAGGGGGTCCACGAGCAGTACTTC | CASSGQGVHEQYF
TRBJ1-2 | TRBV27 | NA | NA | TGTGCCAGCAGTTTATCTGGGCGAGCCTATGGCTACACCTTC | CASSLSGRAYGYTF
TRBJ2-7 | TRBV2 | TRBD1 | NA | TGTGCCAGCAGGACCGGGACAGGGTTCTGGGAGCAGTACTTC | CASRTGTGFWEQYF
TRBJ2-3 | TRBV24-1 | NA | NA | TGTGCCACCAGTGAGGGTAGCGGCACAGATACGCAGTATTTT | CATSEGSGTDTQYF
TRBJ2-1 | TRBV5-8 | TRBD2 | NA | TGTGCCAGCCAGCTAGCGGGAGGGCCCTCCTACAATGAGCAGTTCTTC | CASQLAGGPSYNEQFF
TRBJ1-2 | TRBV19 | NA | NA | TGTGCCACCAGGGTGGGGGGGAAGGATGGCTACACCTTC | CATRVGGKDGYTF
TRBJ1-2 | TRBV28 | NA | NA | TGTGCCAGCCTGGTTTCCGGGGGGAATAACTATGGCTACACCTTC | CASLVSGGNNYGYTF